The 27 T cell receptor beta chains below all came from one sample that was sequenced in a study of CD8+ T cells in alopecia areata. Sequencing relied on a cDNA template that was reverse transcribed from extracted RNA. The protocol was immunoSEQ multiplex PCR, while the TCRdb copy is restricted to in-frame clones and leaves out a portion. The table lists over 95,000 clones, around 38% of them singletons, with 1.3% in the top ten. The sequenced sample consisted of CD4+ T cells sorted from blood. These receptors all stem from a human donor with alopecia areata.

This clone was counted between two and nine times. The chain couples TRBV2 to TRBJ2-1; tentative D call: TRBD2 (5 bases). The CDR3 contains 14 residues. The germline V gene encodes CDR1 SNHLY and CDR2 FYNNEI. Trimming left V 2 bases short and J 8 bases short, with 13 bases between. As DNA, the CDR3 is TGTGCCAGCAGTGAATACGGGGTAGGGTATGAGCAGTTCTTC. Residues: CASSEYGVGYEQFF.

The chain employs TRBV13 and TRBJ2-7; TRBD2 agrees at 12 bases. The germline CDR1 and CDR2 sequences are PRHDT and FYEKMQ (reference sequence). The CDR3 covers 14 residues. The J segment lost 7 bases and the V segment lost 6 bases, leaving 7 bases of the junction unmatched. CDR3 region: CASRRTSGKVEQYF. The CDR3 DNA reads as TGTGCCAGCAGACGGACTAGCGGGAAAGTTGAGCAGTACTTC.

This clone has just a few counts. The rearrangement uses TRBV28 and TRBJ1-2, with D unresolved. This CDR3 is built from 11 residues. The germline V and J ends were trimmed by 5 bases and 8 bases, with 9 bases remaining between them. Germline lookup yields CDR1 MDHEN and CDR2 SYDVKM. The CDR3 loop reads CASSRTGGYTF. DNA for the CDR3: TGTGCCAGCAGTCGGACTGGAGGCTACACCTTC.

The rearrangement links TRBV27 to TRBJ2-5, with 15 bases fitting TRBD2. Trimming cost V 6 bases and J 3 bases; bases outside gene matches: 2. In germline, CDR1 is MNHEY, CDR2 SMNVEV (reference sequence). This CDR3 is built from 15 residues. For the CDR3, the DNA is TGTGCCAGCAGGGGACTAGCGGGGGGCGAAGAGACCCAGTACTTC. It encodes CASRGLAGGEETQYF.

This clone was recorded at least ten times. The CDR3 spells CASSPTGGLYNEQFF. CDR3 bases: TGTGCCAGCAGCCCAACAGGGGGCCTATACAATGAGCAGTTCTTC. This chain joins TRBV7-3 and TRBJ2-1; 9 bases agree with TRBD1. In germline, CDR1 is SGHTA, CDR2 FQGTGA. The CDR3 extends over 15 amino acids. V lost 5 bases, J lost 4 bases, and 6 bases stayed unmatched.

The chain combines TRBV27 with TRBJ2-7; 10 nucleotides align to TRBD1. Trimming cost V 5 bases and J 5 bases; bases outside gene matches: 9. CDR1 and CDR2 (germline): MNHEY, SMNVEV (reference sequence). The CDR3 sequence is 15 residues long. The CDR3 is CASSKIDRGLHEQYF. DNA for the CDR3: TGTGCCAGCAGTAAAATAGACAGGGGGCTCCACGAGCAGTACTTC.

The V gene is TRBV5-4, the J gene TRBJ2-5; 7 bases are shared with TRBD1. The CDR3 loop spans 12 amino acids. In germline, CDR1 is SGHNT, CDR2 YYREEE (reference sequence). V lost 7 bases, J lost 2 bases, and 2 bases stayed unmatched. DNA of the CDR3: TGTGCCAGCGGGACAGCGCAAGAGACCCAGTACTTC. It yields the protein CASGTAQETQYF.

This chain links TRBV27 with TRBJ1-6, with TRBD1 identical over 7 bases. The CDR3 runs 14 residues. CDR1 is MNHEY, CDR2 SMNVEV, per germline (reference sequence). V gave up 2 bases and J gave up 8 bases; unmatched junction bases: 3. The CDR3 reads CASSLQQGYSPLHF. The CDR3 coding sequence is TGTGCCAGCAGTTTACAACAGGGGTATTCACCCCTCCACTTT.

This clone was observed a few times. The chain couples TRBV23-1 to TRBJ2-2; 13 positions agree with TRBD2. TRBV23-1 is flagged as an ORF with uncertain function. CDR3 length: 19 residues. Trimming at V came to 4 bases and at J to 4 bases, leaving 12 bases not matched to a gene. CDR3 loop: CASSRSGTSGTGGTGELFF. The CDR3 nucleotides read TGCGCCAGCAGTCGCTCCGGGACTAGCGGGACGGGCGGCACCGGGGAGCTGTTTTTT.

The chain recombines TRBV30 with TRBJ2-3; D remains unclear. This CDR3 is 15 amino acids long. Trimming left V 4 bases short and J 0 bases short, with 14 bases between. Looked up from germline, CDR1 is GTSNPN and CDR2 is SVGIG (reference sequence). The CDR3 nucleotides read TGTGCCTGGAATCCCCGAACCATAAGCACAGATACGCAGTATTTT. Residues: CAWNPRTISTDTQYF.

The chain is built from TRBV6-1 and TRBJ2-1, with no clear D. The CDR3 consists of 11 residues. The germline V gene has CDR1 MNHNS and CDR2 SASEGT. V dropped 7 bases and J dropped 10 bases, with 11 bases sitting between them. CDR3 DNA sequence: TGTGCCAGCAACACCCTTAGGGAGCAGTTCTTC. It translates to CASNTLREQFF.

J is TRBJ2-3 and V is TRBV5-1; possibly TRBD1 or TRBD2 for D (6 bases each). From germline, CDR1 is SGHRS and CDR2 YFSETQ. The CDR3 has 14 amino acids. V was trimmed by 6 bases and J by 2 bases, leaving 13 bases between them. The CDR3 DNA reads as TGCGCCAGCAACACACAGGGACTCACAGATACGCAGTATTTT. Translation: CASNTQGLTDTQYF.

The V gene is TRBV7-2, the J gene TRBJ2-7; D is possibly TRBD2 (6 bases). CDR1 SGHTA and CDR2 FQGNSA come from the germline V gene. V lost 6 bases, J lost 5 bases, and 17 bases lay in between. The CDR3 consists of 14 residues. The CDR3 reads CASRKVGEVHEQYF. Here the CDR3 DNA reads TGTGCCAGCAGGAAGGTAGGGGAGGTTCACGAGCAGTACTTC.

J is TRBJ1-3 and V is TRBV29-1, with 10 bases aligning to TRBD1. V lost 6 bases to trimming and J lost 2 bases; unmatched junction nucleotides: 4. CDR1 SQVTM and CDR2 ANQGSEA come from the germline V gene. The CDR3 has 14 residues. The CDR3 bases are TGCAGCGTGGCTGACAGGGGGCCTGGAAACACCATATATTTT. Its protein is CSVADRGPGNTIYF.

The genes are TRBV5-4 and TRBJ2-3, with a weak D call TRBD1 (6 bases). V shed 4 bases and J shed 7 bases, with 7 bases lying between them. The CDR3 consists of 11 residues. The germline gives CDR1 SGHNT, CDR2 YYREEE (reference sequence). In DNA, the CDR3 is TGTGCCAGCAGCCAGGGGTATACGCAGTATTTT. Translating gives CASSQGYTQYF. The complete variable domain, with remaining parts taken from reference TRBV5-4 and TRBJ2-3, reads ETGVTQSPTHLIKTRGQQVTLRCSSQSGHNTVSWYQQALGQGPQFIFQYYREEENGRGNFPPRFSGLQFPNYSSELNVNALELDDSALYLCASSQGYTQYFGPGTRLTVL.

This clone showed up just a few times. The DNA of the CDR3 is TGTGCCAGCAGCCTGACTTCCGATAATGAAAAACTGTTTTTT. This codes for CASSLTSDNEKLFF. The V gene is TRBV28, the J gene TRBJ1-4; D not resolved. There are 14 residues in the CDR3. V dropped 6 bases and J dropped 4 bases, with 12 bases sitting between them. The germline V gene encodes CDR1 MDHEN and CDR2 SYDVKM. The whole variable domain, filled in from reference TRBV28 and TRBJ1-4, reads DVKVTQSSRYLVKRTGEKVFLECVQDMDHENMFWYRQDPGLGLRLIYFSYDVKMKEKGDIPEGYSVSREKKERFSLILESASTNQTSMYLCASSLTSDNEKLFFGSGTQLSVL.

There are a few counts of this clone. V and J are TRBV18 and TRBJ1-2; perhaps TRBD1 as D (5 bases). CDR3 length: 14 amino acids. The V end was cut by 1 base, the J end by 4 bases, with 10 bases between. Germline V gene data show CDR1 as KGHSH and CDR2 as LQKENI. This CDR3 reads CASSPQGQSYGYTF. The DNA of the CDR3 is TGTGCCAGCTCACCACAGGGGCAGAGCTATGGCTACACCTTC.

J is TRBJ2-7 and V is TRBV7-2; a possible D gene is TRBD1 (6 bases). Germline V CDR1 and CDR2: SGHTA, FQGNSA. This CDR3 region has 15 residues. V lost 5 bases to trimming and J lost 3 bases, with 17 bases between them. The CDR3 DNA sequence: TGTGCCAGCAGCCCGCACAGGGCGATGGGCTACGAGCAGTACTTC. This gives the protein CASSPHRAMGYEQYF. Drawing the rest from reference TRBV7-2 and TRBJ2-7, the complete variable domain is GAGVSQSPSNKVTEKGKDVELRCDPISGHTALYWYRQSLGQGLEFLIYFQGNSAPDKSGLPSDRFSAERTGGSVSTLTIQRTQQEDSAVYLCASSPHRAMGYEQYFGPGTRLTVT.

In this sample, this clone turned up a few times. This chain links TRBV18 with TRBJ2-2; TRBD1 might be the D (5 bases). The CDR3 consists of 15 residues. Trimming took off 3 bases at V and 0 bases at J, with 8 bases between the two ends. Germline lookup yields CDR1 KGHSH and CDR2 LQKENI. In DNA, the CDR3 is TGTGCCAGCTCACCTAAGACAGCGAACACCGGGGAGCTGTTTTTT. The encoded protein is CASSPKTANTGELFF.

This clone occurred a few times. The chain uses TRBV30 and TRBJ1-1; D remains ambiguous. CDR1 and CDR2 (germline): GTSNPN, SVGIG (reference sequence). CDR3 length equals 13 residues. V was trimmed by 4 bases and J by 0 bases, leaving 9 bases between them. The CDR3 region is CAWTWGVNTEAFF. CDR3 in DNA: TGTGCCTGGACTTGGGGAGTGAACACTGAAGCTTTCTTT.

This clone was observed a few times. V is TRBV6-1 and J is TRBJ2-3, with 11 bases lining up with TRBD2. Germline V gene data show CDR1 as MNHNS and CDR2 as SASEGT. The junction had 5 bases not matched to a gene; V was cut back by 1 base and J by 5 bases. The CDR3 loop spans 16 amino acids. CDR3 sequence reads: CASSEGLAGGRDTQYF. For the CDR3, the DNA is TGTGCCAGCAGTGAAGGGCTAGCGGGAGGTCGAGATACGCAGTATTTT.

This clone was counted a few times. This chain links TRBV19 with TRBJ2-4; D gene unclear. This CDR3 has 12 amino acids. The germline gives CDR1 LNHDA, CDR2 SQIVND (reference sequence). V lost 1 base and J 3 bases, leaving 1 base between the germline ends. The CDR3 reads CASSIVKNIQYF. The CDR3 DNA sequence: TGTGCCAGTAGTATAGTCAAAAACATTCAGTACTTC. The variable domain in full, completed from reference TRBV19 and TRBJ2-4, reads DGGITQSPKYLFRKEGQNVTLSCEQNLNHDAMYWYRQDPGQGLRLIYYSQIVNDFQKGDIAEGYSVSREKKESFPLTVTSAQKNPTAFYLCASSIVKNIQYFGAGTRLSVL.

In DNA, the CDR3 is TGTGCCAGCACCCTGTGGGACAGTGGCTCACCCCTCCACTTT. Protein: CASTLWDSGSPLHF. V gene TRBV27 combines with J gene TRBJ1-6; 7 bases map to TRBD1. The germline V gene has CDR1 MNHEY and CDR2 SMNVEV (reference sequence). J was trimmed by 10 bases and V by 7 bases; bases with no gene match: 10. CDR3 length: 14 residues.

The V and J genes are TRBV30 and TRBJ2-5; D is uncertain. The germline V and J ends were trimmed by 4 bases and 5 bases, with 11 bases remaining between them. Germline V gene data show CDR1 as GTSNPN and CDR2 as SVGIG (reference sequence). This CDR3 contains 12 residues. The CDR3 loop is CAWNPQTETQYF. CDR3 DNA sequence: TGTGCCTGGAACCCACAGACGGAGACCCAGTACTTC.

This clone has only a few counts. This chain connects TRBV19 to TRBJ2-5; no firm D call. The ends were cut back, 7 bases at V and 3 bases at J, with 9 bases in the middle. The CDR3 extends over 12 amino acids. Germline CDR1 reads LNHDA; CDR2 reads SQIVND (reference sequence). The CDR3 DNA is TGTGCCAGTACAAGCTCGGAAGAGACCCAGTACTTC. This translates into CASTSSEETQYF.

The chain has TRBV30 and TRBJ1-1; D is possibly TRBD1 (5 bases). CDR1 GTSNPN and CDR2 SVGIG come from the germline V gene (reference sequence). Trimming left V 0 bases short and J 11 bases short, with 16 bases between. This CDR3 has 13 residues. This CDR3 reads CAWSVQRGGYAFF. The CDR3 coding sequence is TGTGCCTGGAGTGTACAAAGGGGAGGGTATGCTTTCTTT.

This clone was seen only a few times. V is TRBV18 and J is TRBJ2-7; no firm D call. Germline V gene sequence: CDR1 KGHSH, CDR2 LQKENI. This CDR3 contains 14 residues. V lost 4 bases and J 2 bases, leaving 12 bases between the germline ends. CDR3 DNA: TGTGCCAGCTCACTAGGGTCCCTAGCCTACGAGCAGTACTTC. This sequence encodes CASSLGSLAYEQYF. Full variable domain (missing parts from reference TRBV18 and TRBJ2-7): NAGVMQNPRHLVRRRGQEARLRCSPMKGHSHVYWYRQLPEEGLKFMVYLQKENIIDESGMPKERFSAEFPKEGPSILRIQQVVRGDSAAYFCASSLGSLAYEQYFGPGTRLTVT.